The present TCR beta chain was sequenced within a study of blood T cell repertoires in COVID-19. Study at large: Spain, Italy and the United States supplied samples that represented acute and convalescent COVID-19. From T cells, B-cell-depleted T cells, or PBMCs came the material, which was cDNA or gDNA.

V lost 8 bases and J 5 bases, leaving 17 bases between the germline ends. Germline values: CDR1 SNHLY, CDR2 FYNNEI. The CDR3 length is 14 residues. Here immunoSEQ multiplex PCR was the method, and the copy in TCRdb shows in-frame clones only, minus some. Of 65,000 to 95,000 clones in the sample, roughly 88% were seen once. The sequenced material came from peripheral blood. This chain joins TRBV2 and TRBJ2-3; D perhaps matches TRBD2 (6 bases). This TCR was sampled from a woman aged 45-65 years with acute or convalescent COVID-19. The CDR3 spells CASCFMSEGDTQYF. The CDR3 DNA reads as TGTGCCAGCTGCTTCATGTCGGAGGGAGATACGCAGTATTTT.